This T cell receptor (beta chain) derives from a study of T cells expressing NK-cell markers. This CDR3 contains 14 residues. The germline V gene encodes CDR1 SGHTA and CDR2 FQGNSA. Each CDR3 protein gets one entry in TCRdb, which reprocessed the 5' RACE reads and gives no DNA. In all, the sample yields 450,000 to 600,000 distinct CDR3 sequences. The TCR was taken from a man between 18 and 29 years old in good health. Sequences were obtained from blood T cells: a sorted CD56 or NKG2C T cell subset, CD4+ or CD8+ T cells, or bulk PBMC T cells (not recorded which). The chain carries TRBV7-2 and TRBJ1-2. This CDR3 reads CASSLNGANYGYTF.